These T cell receptor beta chains were read from a single sample in a study of OX40 agonist ivuxolimab in advanced cancers. Clones were read by immunoSEQ multiplex PCR, and TCRdb kept only the in-frame ones, dropping some. The table has around 14,000 clones, 80% seen once. Material: CD4+ or CD8+ T cells sorted from blood, obtained in a trial of the OX40 agonist ivuxolimab. The source is an adult with an advanced solid tumor such as melanoma, head and neck, liver or kidney cancer. Both conserved end residues are part of each CDR3. A D gene is named only where the DNA matches it firmly. For some rows the clone size is stated as once, few or many, or as a class when expanded; others skip it.

j_gene | d_gene | v_gene | abundance | CDR3aa | CDR3nt
TRBJ2-5 | TRBD2 | TRBV7-8 | - | CASSPPGLAGETQYF | TGTGCCAGCAGCCCCCCGGGACTAGCGGGAGAGACCCAGTACTTC
TRBJ1-1 | - | TRBV5-3 | - | CASSLRGATEAFF | TGTGCCAGCAGCTTAAGGGGGGCTACTGAAGCTTTCTTT
TRBJ2-3 | - | TRBV6-5 | - | CASRRRDSSTDTQYF | TGTGCCAGCAGAAGGAGGGACTCTAGCACAGATACGCAGTATTTT
TRBJ1-3 | TRBD1 | TRBV28 | - | CASSFDRAGNTIYF | TGTGCCAGCAGTTTTGACAGGGCTGGAAACACCATATATTTT
TRBJ2-5 | TRBD2 | TRBV9 | - | CASSEGGTSGYEGTQYF | TGTGCCAGCAGCGAGGGTGGGACTAGCGGGTATGAGGGGACCCAGTACTTC
TRBJ2-7 | - | TRBV29-1 | - | CSARDSNFYEQYF | TGCAGCGCTAGGGACTCAAACTTCTACGAGCAGTACTTC
TRBJ1-2 | - | TRBV18 | - | CASSPPMRAYGYTF | TGTGCCAGCTCACCACCGATGAGAGCCTATGGCTACACCTTC
TRBJ2-7 | TRBD2 | TRBV14 | - | CASSAALAASSYEQYF | TGTGCCAGCAGCGCCGCTCTAGCGGCCAGCAGTTACGAGCAGTACTTC
TRBJ1-1 | TRBD1 | TRBV6-1 | - | CASSDLTGGRGTEAFF | TGTGCCAGCAGTGACCTGACAGGGGGCAGAGGCACTGAAGCTTTCTTT
TRBJ1-1 | - | TRBV4-2 | - | CASSQRQEVTEAFF | TGTGCCAGCAGCCAAAGACAGGAGGTGACTGAAGCTTTCTTT
TRBJ2-1 | - | TRBV4-2 | - | CASSPVERPYNEQFF | TGTGCCAGCAGCCCGGTGGAGCGGCCCTACAATGAGCAGTTCTTC
TRBJ2-7 | - | TRBV27 | - | CASSSGPYEQYF | TGTGCCAGCAGTTCCGGTCCCTACGAGCAGTACTTC
TRBJ2-2 | TRBD1 | TRBV7-2 | once | CAIPGDRGEAGELFF | TGTGCCATCCCCGGGGACAGGGGGGAGGCCGGGGAGCTGTTTTTT
TRBJ2-7 | - | TRBV28 | - | CASSAPRGYEQYF | TGTGCCAGCAGTGCCCCCCGGGGTTACGAGCAGTACTTC
TRBJ2-7 | TRBD1 | TRBV7-8 | - | CASSLMTGGLYEQYF | TGTGCCAGCAGCTTAATGACAGGGGGACTCTACGAGCAGTACTTC
TRBJ1-1 | - | TRBV27 | - | CASTPQGLNTEAFF | TGTGCCAGCACTCCACAGGGTCTGAACACTGAAGCTTTCTTT
TRBJ2-7 | - | TRBV6-5 | - | CASSYLGLPEQYF | TGTGCCAGCAGTTACTTGGGGCTCCCCGAGCAGTACTTC
TRBJ2-7 | - | TRBV30 | - | CAWSVHEVHEQYF | TGTGCCTGGAGTGTACATGAAGTCCACGAGCAGTACTTC
TRBJ2-7 | - | TRBV5-3 | - | CASSPPSLRGEQYF | TGTGCCAGCAGCCCACCATCACTACGGGGCGAGCAGTACTTC
TRBJ1-1 | - | TRBV18 | - | CASSPFGQNTEAFF | TGTGCCAGCTCACCATTCGGGCAGAACACTGAAGCTTTCTTT
TRBJ2-7 | - | TRBV5-8 | - | CASSSAYLEYF | TGTGCCAGCAGTTCCGCCTATTTGGAGTACTTC
TRBJ2-7 | TRBD1 | TRBV4-2 | - | CASSQLGQGYYEQYF | TGTGCCAGCAGCCAACTAGGACAGGGATACTACGAGCAGTACTTC
TRBJ2-7 | TRBD1 | TRBV7-7 | - | CASSSGTGGGYEQYF | TGTGCTAGCAGCTCGGGGACAGGTGGTGGGTACGAGCAGTACTTC
TRBJ2-5 | - | TRBV4-3 | - | CASSQDWLARVKETQYF | TGCGCCAGCAGCCAAGATTGGCTGGCCAGGGTAAAGGAGACCCAGTACTTC
TRBJ2-7 | - | TRBV4-2 | - | CASSLDAWGTPLEEQYF | TGTGCCAGCAGCTTGGACGCCTGGGGAACACCCCTTGAAGAGCAGTACTTC
TRBJ1-1 | - | TRBV11-2 | medium-sized | CASSSNPRAYKRVAFF | TGTGCCAGCAGCTCGAATCCCCGGGCTTACAAAAGGGTAGCTTTCTTT
TRBJ2-5 | TRBD2 | TRBV5-3 | - | CARSRSGRAQGETQYF | TGTGCCAGAAGCCGTAGCGGGAGGGCCCAGGGTGAGACCCAGTACTTC
TRBJ2-3 | - | TRBV11-3 | - | CASSPRGSDTQYF | TGTGCCAGCAGCCCCCGGGGATCAGATACGCAGTATTTT
TRBJ1-2 | - | TRBV2 | - | CASSGGTYYGYTF | TGTGCCAGCAGTGGCGGGACTTACTATGGCTACACCTTC
TRBJ2-2 | TRBD1 | TRBV15 | - | CATSKDRGTGELFF | TGTGCCACCAGCAAAGACAGGGGCACCGGGGAGCTGTTTTTT
TRBJ1-5 | - | TRBV27 | - | CASSLSFGGTQPQHF | TGTGCCAGCAGTTTATCCTTCGGGGGAACGCAGCCCCAGCATTTT
TRBJ2-1 | TRBD2 | TRBV19 | - | CASSPGIAGGPKGEQFF | TGTGCCAGTAGTCCTGGAATAGCGGGAGGGCCGAAAGGAGAGCAGTTCTTC
TRBJ2-1 | - | TRBV4-3 | once | CASSQDLRTIEQFF | TGCGCCAGCAGCCAAGATCTGAGGACTATTGAGCAGTTCTTC
TRBJ1-5 | - | TRBV6-5 | - | CASSYSGANQPQHF | TGTGCCAGCAGTTACTCGGGCGCCAATCAGCCCCAGCATTTT
TRBJ2-7 | TRBD2 | TRBV4-1 | - | CASSHMGLAGSYEQYF | TGCGCCAGCAGCCACATGGGACTAGCGGGAAGCTACGAGCAGTACTTC
TRBJ2-2 | - | TRBV7-8 | - | CASSIRQDTGELFF | TGTGCCAGCAGCATCCGACAGGACACCGGGGAGCTGTTTTTT
TRBJ2-7 | - | TRBV6-9 | - | CASSYLGLPEQYF | TGTGCCAGCAGTTACTTGGGGCTCCCCGAGCAGTACTTC